These 19 T cell receptor beta chains originate from one sample sequenced in a study of identical twins. TCRdb re-called the 5' RACE reads through MiXCR, storing one row per CDR3 protein. Altogether under 900,000 distinct CDR3 sequences are present, 15% to 20% being singletons, with the ten largest covering around 13%. In addition, the sample was reused for a study of T cells expressing NK-cell markers.

Material: PBMCs. These receptors were collected from a woman younger than 35 in good health.

The chain recombines TRBV12-3 or TRBV12-4 with TRBJ1-5; D unresolved. V lost 6 bases to trimming and J lost 2 bases, with 20 bases between them. The CDR3 spans 17 residues. The DNA for the CDR3 is TGTGCCAGCAGCCGACGAGGACGAAATCGAGGCAATCAGCCCCAGCATTTT. Residues: CASSRRGRNRGNQPQHF.

V is TRBV7-8 and J is TRBJ1-4; no clear D. Germline assignment: CDR1 SGHVS and CDR2 FQNEAQ. The ends were cut back, 5 bases at V and 7 bases at J, with 14 bases in the middle. The CDR3 is 14 amino acids. This CDR3 reads CASSSPSSLEKLFF. CDR3 in DNA: TGTGCCAGCAGCAGTCCGAGTAGCCTTGAAAAACTGTTTTTT.

This chain uses TRBV9 with TRBJ2-1; a weak D match, TRBD2 (5 bases). V shed 4 bases and J shed 6 bases, with 14 bases lying between them. Looked up from germline, CDR1 is SGDLS and CDR2 is YYNGEE. CDR3 length: 14 residues. CDR3 residues: CASSQFQAGNEQFF. CDR3 coding DNA: TGTGCCAGCAGCCAGTTTCAGGCGGGCAATGAGCAGTTCTTC.

This chain joins TRBV5-1 and TRBJ2-2; 8 bases line up with TRBD1. This CDR3 spans 18 amino acids. CDR1 SGHRS and CDR2 YFSETQ come from the germline V gene. J was trimmed by 2 bases and V by 3 bases; bases with no gene match: 12. In DNA form, the CDR3 reads TGCGCCAGCAGCTCCAATTTAGAGACAGGGGACAACACCGGGGAGCTGTTTTTT. As protein: CASSSNLETGDNTGELFF.

In nucleotides, the CDR3 is TGCAGTGCTAGATTGCAGATCGGAGAGACCCAGTACTTC. Protein product: CSARLQIGETQYF. The chain has TRBV20-1 and TRBJ2-5; D gene ambiguous. Trimming shortened V by 2 bases and J by 4 bases, and 11 bases separated the two germline ends. The germline V gene has CDR1 DFQATT and CDR2 SNEGSKA (reference sequence). There are 13 residues in the CDR3.

This clonotype came up a few times. The chain employs TRBV12-3 or TRBV12-4 and TRBJ2-5, with D unclear. The ends were cut back, 1 base at V and 3 bases at J, with 3 bases in the middle. The CDR3 contains 12 residues. The CDR3, as DNA: TGTGCCAGCAGTTTAGTTAAAGAGACCCAGTACTTC. This codes for CASSLVKETQYF.

This clonotype has ten or more counts. The CDR3 DNA follows: TGTGCCAGCAGCTATCAGAACACCGGGGAGCTGTTTTTT. It yields the protein CASSYQNTGELFF. J is TRBJ2-2 and V is TRBV6-5, with D uncertain. CDR1 MNHEY and CDR2 SVGAGI come from the germline V gene. CDR3 length equals 13 residues. V lost 6 bases and J 1 base, leaving 6 bases between the germline ends.

V usage is TRBV5-6 and J usage is TRBJ2-2, with 10 bases that match TRBD1. Unmatched junction bases numbered 14, after V lost 4 bases and J lost 5 bases. The germline V gene encodes CDR1 SGHDT and CDR2 YYEEEE. This CDR3 is 18 amino acids long. DNA of the CDR3: TGTGCCAGCAGCCCTTCCCGACAGGGGGCTTTTACTACCGGGGAGCTGTTTTTT. Residues: CASSPSRQGAFTTGELFF.

In this sample, this clonotype turned up many times. The rearrangement links TRBV12-3 or TRBV12-4 to TRBJ1-1; D is perhaps TRBD1 (5 bases). The germline V and J ends were trimmed by 5 bases and 4 bases, with 11 bases remaining between them. This CDR3 has 13 residues. CDR3 DNA: TGTGCCAGCAGTCACACAGGTTTCACTGAAGCTTTCTTT. Amino acids: CASSHTGFTEAFF.

The V gene is TRBV18, the J gene TRBJ2-1; 7 bases are a match to TRBD2. CDR1 and CDR2 from the germline V gene are KGHSH and LQKENI. The CDR3 runs 15 residues. Unmatched junction bases numbered 7, after V lost 2 bases and J lost 6 bases. In nucleotides, the CDR3 is TGTGCCAGCTCACCAAGACCTGGGGAGGGCAATGAGCAGTTCTTC. Its protein is CASSPRPGEGNEQFF.

V and J are TRBV7-6 and TRBJ2-1; D is ambiguous. The V end lost 0 bases, the J end lost 10 bases, and 13 bases lay between the germline ends. CDR3 length equals 14 residues. Germline V CDR1 and CDR2: SGHVS, FNYEAQ. This chain's CDR3 is CASSLAQYDGEQFF. CDR3 nucleotide sequence: TGTGCCAGCAGCTTAGCGCAGTATGACGGAGAGCAGTTCTTC.

This clonotype was seen only a few times. This chain joins TRBV2 and TRBJ2-4; 9 positions match TRBD2. The length of the CDR3 is 15 residues. V trimming: 3 bases; J trimming: 0 bases; junction bases outside the gene matches: 0. Germline V gives CDR1 SNHLY, CDR2 FYNNEI. The CDR3 region is CASSETSGAKNIQYF. The CDR3 DNA reads as TGTGCCAGCAGTGAGACTAGCGGAGCCAAAAACATTCAGTACTTC.

This CDR3 is CASSVPPSGGSTDTQYF. The CDR3 nucleotides read TGTGCCAGCAGCGTACCGCCTAGCGGGGGGTCGACAGATACGCAGTATTTT. The rearrangement joins TRBV9 to TRBJ2-3; the match to TRBD2 covers 11 bases. This CDR3 is 17 amino acids long. The V and J ends lost 1 base and 3 bases, in that order; junction bases with no gene match: 7. Germline lookup yields CDR1 SGDLS and CDR2 YYNGEE.

The chain links TRBV3-1 to TRBJ2-3; TRBD1 agrees at 10 bases. V was pared by 5 bases and J by 4 bases, with 6 bases of the junction left unmatched. In germline, CDR1 is LGHDT, CDR2 YNNKEL (reference sequence). The CDR3 consists of 15 residues. CDR3 sequence (DNA): TGTGCCAGCAGCAAGGGACAGGGGAGGCCAGATACGCAGTATTTT. Protein: CASSKGQGRPDTQYF.

This rearrangement joins TRBV10-3 to TRBJ1-1, with D uncertain. The V and J ends lost 8 bases and 5 bases respectively, with 9 bases between them. The CDR3 loop spans 11 amino acids. Germline V lookup: CDR1 ENHRY, CDR2 SYGVKD. The CDR3 is CAIGAVTEAFF. The CDR3 region has the DNA TGTGCCATCGGTGCGGTGACTGAAGCTTTCTTT.

The gene calls are TRBV29-1 and TRBJ2-1; D uncertain. Trimming removed 7 bases at V and 6 bases at J, with 10 bases between. CDR1 and CDR2 from the germline V gene are SQVTM and ANQGSEA. The CDR3 is 11 amino acids. The CDR3 reads CSAPYPNEQFF. CDR3 in DNA: TGCAGCGCCCCGTACCCCAATGAGCAGTTCTTC.

A few counts support this clonotype. The chain combines TRBV12-3 or TRBV12-4 with TRBJ1-2; weak D call: TRBD1 (5 bases). Trimming shortened V by 4 bases and J by 1 base, and 13 bases separated the two germline ends. This CDR3 contains 15 residues. CDR3 region: CASSSPRELNYGYTF. CDR3 nucleotides: TGTGCCAGCAGTTCCCCCAGGGAGCTTAACTATGGCTACACCTTC.

The table lists this clonotype with a few counts. The V gene is TRBV7-2, the J gene TRBJ2-1, with TRBD2 matching over 9 bases. Germline CDR1 reads SGHTA; CDR2 reads FQGNSA. The CDR3 spans 13 residues. V lost 5 bases and J lost 13; bases outside the gene matches: 9. CDR3 nucleotide sequence: TGTGCCAGCAGCGCGCCCCCTAGCGGGAAACAGTTCTTC. It yields the protein CASSAPPSGKQFF.

This clonotype was counted only a few times. CDR3 coding DNA: TGCGCCAGCAGCCAAGTTAAGGGGACCTCGAGCTCCTACAATGAGCAGTTCTTC. It specifies CASSQVKGTSSSYNEQFF. The chain combines TRBV4-3 with TRBJ2-1, with D possibly being TRBD1 or TRBD2 (5 bases each). The ends were cut back, 1 base at V and 0 bases at J, with 16 bases in the middle. Germline-derived CDR1 and CDR2 are LGHNA and YSLEER. The CDR3 totals 18 residues.